This T cell receptor beta chain was captured by sequencing in a study of cytomegalovirus exposure and HLA in healthy donors. Study-level results: The authors enumerated 150 to 200 TCR beta chains as linked to cytomegalovirus.

Of note for this clone: Its antigen is still unknown.

PCR was performed using 60 Vbeta and 13 Jbeta primers. The assay was immunoSEQ multiplex PCR, and TCRdb's table has in-frame clones only and misses some. This table holds about 150,000 clones, 79% found once. The sequencing input was PBMCs. The TCR comes from a male donor in good health and CMV-seronegative.

CDR3 sequence reads: CAIWTGGETQYF. In DNA, the CDR3 is TGTGCCATTTGGACAGGGGGGGAGACCCAGTACTTC. The rearrangement uses TRBV10-3 and TRBJ2-5, with 10 bases identical to TRBD1. The germline gives CDR1 ENHRY, CDR2 SYGVKD. This CDR3 is 12 amino acids long. J gave up 5 bases and V 9 bases, and 3 bases lay outside the gene matches.